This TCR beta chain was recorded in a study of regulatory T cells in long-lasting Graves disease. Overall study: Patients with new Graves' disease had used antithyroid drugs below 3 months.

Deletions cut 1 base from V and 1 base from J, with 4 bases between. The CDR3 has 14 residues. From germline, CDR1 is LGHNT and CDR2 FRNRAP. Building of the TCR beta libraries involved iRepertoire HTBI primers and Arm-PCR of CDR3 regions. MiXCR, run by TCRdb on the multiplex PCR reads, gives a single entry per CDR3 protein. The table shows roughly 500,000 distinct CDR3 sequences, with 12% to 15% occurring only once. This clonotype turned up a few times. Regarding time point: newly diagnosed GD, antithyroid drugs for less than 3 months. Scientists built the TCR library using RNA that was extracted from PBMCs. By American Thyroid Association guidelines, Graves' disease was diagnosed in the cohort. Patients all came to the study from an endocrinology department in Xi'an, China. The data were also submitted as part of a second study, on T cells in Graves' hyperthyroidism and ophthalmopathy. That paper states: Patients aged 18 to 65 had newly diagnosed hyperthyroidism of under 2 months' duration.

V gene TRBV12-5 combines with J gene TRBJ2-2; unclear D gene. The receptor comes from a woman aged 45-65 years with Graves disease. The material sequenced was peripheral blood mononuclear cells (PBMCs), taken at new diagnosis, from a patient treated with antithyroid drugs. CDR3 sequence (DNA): TGTGCTAGTGGTTTGGCACAGAACACCGGGGAGCTGTTTTTT. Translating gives CASGLAQNTGELFF.